The 27 T cell receptor beta chains below come from one sample, sequenced in a study of regulatory T cells in long-lasting Graves disease. This sample's time point: persistent/refractory GD, antithyroid drugs over 5 years with positive TRAb. Scientists built the TCR library using RNA that was extracted from PBMCs. Arm-PCR of CDR3 regions with iRepertoire HTBI primers generated TCR beta libraries. TCRdb re-called the multiplex PCR reads with MiXCR, one entry per CDR3 protein. The data contain some 300,000 distinct CDR3 sequences, around 23% of them seen just once; the ten biggest clones take up roughly 50%. The starting material was peripheral blood mononuclear cells (PBMCs), obtained when the disease was refractory, from a patient treated with antithyroid drugs. Receptors were obtained from a female donor with Graves disease.

This clonotype was observed a few times. The J gene is TRBJ2-7, the V gene TRBV6-2 or TRBV6-3, with D perhaps matching TRBD1 (5 bases). The CDR3 is 11 amino acids. Germline assignment: CDR1 MNHEY and CDR2 SVGEGT. V was clipped by 6 bases and J by 9 bases, with 12 bases between them. CDR3 nucleotide sequence: TGTGCCAGCAGCGACAGCTCGGGGCAGTACTTC. This encodes CASSDSSGQYF.

The CDR3 spells CASSLMGNQETQYF. The CDR3 DNA reads as TGTGCCAGCAGCTTAATGGGGAACCAAGAGACCCAGTACTTC. V usage is TRBV7-2 and J usage is TRBJ2-5; D is unresolved. The length of the CDR3 is 14 residues. Trimming pared 2 bases from V and 0 bases from J, leaving 7 bases between. Germline assignment: CDR1 SGHTA and CDR2 FQGNSA.

V is TRBV7-2 and J is TRBJ2-1, with D uncertain. V was cut by 5 bases and J by 12 bases, with 20 bases left in between. The germline CDR1 and CDR2 sequences are SGHTA and FQGNSA. CDR3 length: 14 amino acids. The CDR3 here is CASSAQDGSRGQFF. CDR3 nucleotides: TGTGCCAGCAGCGCCCAGGACGGAAGCCGTGGGCAGTTCTTC.

This clonotype was detected many times. This rearrangement joins TRBV11-2 to TRBJ2-5, with TRBD2 matching over 7 bases. The CDR3 length is 14 residues. Trimming took 5 bases from V and 5 from J; bases not matched to a gene: 8. CDR1 is SGHAT, CDR2 FQNNGV, per germline. The CDR3 here is CASSGASGGETQYF. DNA for the CDR3: TGTGCCAGCAGCGGGGCTAGCGGAGGGGAGACCCAGTACTTC.

The table lists this clonotype with many counts. The CDR3 is CASSLVAGGEQYF. The CDR3 DNA sequence: TGTGCCAGCAGCTTAGTGGCAGGGGGGGAGCAGTACTTC. The V and J genes are TRBV11-2 and TRBJ2-7; D might be TRBD1 (7 bases). Germline lookup yields CDR1 SGHAT and CDR2 FQNNGV. CDR3 size: 13 residues. V lost 1 base, J lost 7 bases, and 11 bases lay in between.

J is TRBJ1-5 and V is TRBV28; a possible D gene is TRBD1 (6 bases). V lost 5 bases to trimming and J lost 9 bases, with 20 bases between them. The germline V gene has CDR1 MDHEN and CDR2 SYDVKM. This CDR3 is built from 15 residues. The CDR3 reads CASSLARGVLRPQHF. The CDR3 DNA follows: TGTGCCAGCAGTCTGGCCAGGGGCGTCCTCAGGCCCCAGCATTTT.

The chain is built from TRBV5-1 and TRBJ2-7, with D perhaps matching TRBD1 or TRBD2 (5 bases each). Trimming cost V 4 bases and J 2 bases, with 16 bases left between them. This CDR3 is 15 amino acids long. CDR1 is SGHRS and CDR2 is YFSETQ in the germline V gene. The chain's CDR3 is CASSPSRDAAYEQYF. CDR3 sequence (DNA): TGCGCCAGCAGCCCGTCACGGGACGCCGCCTACGAGCAGTACTTC.

The chain combines TRBV28 with TRBJ1-6, with D possibly matching TRBD1 (5 bases). Germline V gene sequence: CDR1 MDHEN, CDR2 SYDVKM. This CDR3 is built from 11 residues. The V gene lost 2 bases and the J gene lost 13 bases, with 6 bases spanning the gap. DNA for the CDR3: TGTGCCAGCAGTTTACGGGGGCCCCTCCACTTT. Protein: CASSLRGPLHF.

This clonotype was recorded at least ten times. The chain uses TRBV12-3 or TRBV12-4 and TRBJ1-5; D is unresolved. This CDR3 region has 16 residues. V was shortened by 7 bases and J by 2 bases, with 18 bases between the two germline ends. The CDR3 spells CASTPRGVVGNQPQHF. CDR3 coding DNA: TGTGCCAGCACCCCCCGGGGAGTGGTCGGCAATCAGCCCCAGCATTTT.

This chain links TRBV5-1 with TRBJ2-7; 7 bases are shared with TRBD1. The CDR3 spans 14 residues. The V and J ends lost 4 bases and 3 bases, in that order; junction bases with no gene match: 7. Germline lookup yields CDR1 SGHRS and CDR2 YFSETQ. The CDR3 DNA sequence: TGCGCCAGCAGCAAGGGACAGACAATCTACGAGCAGTACTTC. Translation gives CASSKGQTIYEQYF.

This clonotype was counted at least ten times. CDR3 loop: CSARDPTVSYGYTF. The CDR3 DNA reads as TGCAGTGCTAGAGACCCTACGGTGTCCTATGGCTACACCTTC. The chain uses TRBV20-1 and TRBJ1-2; D unresolved. The V end was cut by 0 bases, the J end by 4 bases, with 12 bases between. This CDR3 spans 14 amino acids. Germline CDR1 is DFQATT and CDR2 is SNEGSKA (reference sequence).

This clonotype was recorded a few times. This sequence joins TRBV7-2 and TRBJ2-7; TRBD1 or TRBD2 may be the D gene (6 bases each). The CDR3 loop spans 14 amino acids. The germline V gene encodes CDR1 SGHTA and CDR2 FQGNSA. The V and J ends lost 5 bases and 3 bases respectively, with 14 bases between them. The CDR3 reads CASSNLGGIYEQYF. In nucleotides, the CDR3 is TGTGCCAGCAGCAACTTAGGGGGGATCTACGAGCAGTACTTC. Variable domain in full (rest from reference TRBV7-2 and TRBJ2-7): GAGVSQSPSNKVTEKGKDVELRCDPISGHTALYWYRQSLGQGLEFLIYFQGNSAPDKSGLPSDRFSAERTGGSVSTLTIQRTQQEDSAVYLCASSNLGGIYEQYFGPGTRLTVT.

This clonotype was picked up many times. The rearrangement uses TRBV3-1 and TRBJ1-2; 10 nucleotides line up with TRBD1. The CDR3 is 15 amino acids. J gave up 8 bases and V 3 bases, and 9 bases lay outside the gene matches. In germline, CDR1 is LGHDT, CDR2 YNNKEL (reference sequence). The CDR3 loop reads CASSQSGTGELGYTF. The CDR3 DNA reads TGTGCCAGCAGCCAGTCCGGGACAGGGGAATTAGGCTACACCTTC.

The V and J genes are TRBV28 and TRBJ2-1; D possibly corresponds to TRBD2 (6 bases). This CDR3 is 16 amino acids long. Looked up from germline, CDR1 is MDHEN and CDR2 is SYDVKM. The V end was cut by 4 bases, the J end by 5 bases, with 18 bases between. The CDR3: CASSYSGLRNDNEQFF. The DNA of the CDR3 is TGTGCCAGCAGTTACTCGGGACTCCGGAACGACAATGAGCAGTTCTTC.

The sample holds many counts of this clonotype. The chain recombines TRBV6-1 with TRBJ2-7, with D tentatively TRBD1 (8 bases). The V and J ends lost 7 bases and 6 bases respectively, with 22 bases between them. This CDR3 is built from 15 residues. Germline CDR1 MNHNS, CDR2 SASEGT. In nucleotides, the CDR3 is TGTGCCAGCACACGGACAGGGTCCTCGGGAGGCGAGCAGTACTTC. Amino acid sequence: CASTRTGSSGGEQYF.

The chain is built from TRBV27 and TRBJ1-2; the D is unclear. The germline V and J ends were trimmed by 4 bases and 5 bases, with 11 bases remaining between them. The CDR3 is 13 residues long. Germline V CDR1 and CDR2: MNHEY, SMNVEV (reference sequence). The CDR3 protein is CASSYGPRYGYTF. The CDR3 bases are TGTGCCAGCAGTTATGGGCCAAGGTATGGCTACACCTTC.

V is TRBV6-1 and J is TRBJ1-1, with TRBD1 as a possible D gene (5 bases). V lost 5 bases and J lost 6, with 10 bases in between. Germline CDR1 is MNHNS and CDR2 is SASEGT. The CDR3 has 12 residues. CDR3 residues: CASSRQLAEAFF. DNA of the CDR3: TGTGCCAGCAGTCGACAGCTTGCTGAAGCTTTCTTT.

The chain joins TRBV7-9 to TRBJ1-2, with TRBD1 identical over 8 bases. J was trimmed by 8 bases and V by 4 bases; bases with no gene match: 9. The CDR3 totals 14 residues. Germline V gene data show CDR1 as SEHNR and CDR2 as FQNEAQ (reference sequence). CDR3 sequence: CASSYGQGDRGYTF. For the CDR3, the DNA is TGTGCCAGCAGCTATGGACAGGGAGATCGGGGCTACACCTTC.

Ten or more counts support this clonotype. The chain recombines TRBV5-1 with TRBJ2-5; D is unresolved. Trimming removed 0 bases from V and 5 bases from J, with 11 bases in between. The CDR3 extends over 14 amino acids. In germline, CDR1 is SGHRS, CDR2 YFSETQ. CDR3 sequence reads: CASSLAVAGETQYF. As DNA, the CDR3 is TGCGCCAGCAGCTTGGCCGTCGCAGGCGAGACCCAGTACTTC. The variable domain in full, completed from reference TRBV5-1 and TRBJ2-5, reads KAGVTQTPRYLIKTRGQQVTLSCSPISGHRSVSWYQQTPGQGLQFLFEYFSETQRNKGNFPGRFSGRQFSNSRSEMNVSTLELGDSALYLCASSLAVAGETQYFGPGTRLLVL.

This clonotype was observed a handful of times. A much larger clone differs from this one at a single base, so this may be a read error. The gene calls are TRBV12-3 or TRBV12-4 and TRBJ1-1; 9 bases are a match to TRBD1. The CDR3 spans 15 residues. In DNA form, the CDR3 reads TGTACCAGCAGTCACGGGGACAGGGAGAACACTGAAGCTTTCTTT. This encodes CTSSHGDRENTEAFF.

This clonotype was seen only a few times. The rearrangement uses TRBV10-1 and TRBJ1-5; D uncertain. Germline-derived CDR1 and CDR2 are WNHNN and SYGVQD (reference sequence). V lost 0 bases and J 6 bases, leaving 6 bases between the germline ends. This CDR3 is 13 amino acids long. The CDR3 sequence is CASSESGSQPQHF. CDR3 in DNA: TGCGCCAGCAGTGAGTCGGGTAGTCAGCCCCAGCATTTT.

This chain links TRBV14 with TRBJ1-6; D perhaps matches TRBD1 (6 bases). The CDR3 totals 14 residues. Germline V lookup: CDR1 SGHDN, CDR2 FVKESK. The ends were cut back, 4 bases at V and 9 bases at J, with 13 bases in the middle. This CDR3 is CASSLQGGGSPLHF. The CDR3 DNA follows: TGTGCCAGCAGCCTTCAAGGGGGAGGTTCACCCCTCCACTTT.

Only a few counts were recorded for this clonotype. The chain couples TRBV7-3 to TRBJ2-7; possibly TRBD1 or TRBD2 for D (5 bases each). V lost 5 bases and J 3 bases, leaving 11 bases between the germline ends. CDR1 is SGHTA, CDR2 FQGTGA, per germline. The CDR3 has 13 amino acids. The CDR3 DNA is TGTGCCAGCAGCCTCGGGGCCGGCTACGAGCAGTACTTC. Residues: CASSLGAGYEQYF.

The chain has TRBV27 and TRBJ1-2; perhaps TRBD1 as D (6 bases). Germline CDR1 MNHEY, CDR2 SMNVEV (reference sequence). Trimming pared 8 bases from V and 6 bases from J, leaving 13 bases between. The CDR3 is 12 residues long. CDR3 sequence: CASGAPGDGYTF. The CDR3 bases are TGTGCCAGCGGAGCCCCAGGGGATGGCTACACCTTC.

This clonotype has ten or more counts. V is TRBV11-2 and J is TRBJ1-4, with TRBD1 matching 7 bases. CDR3 length equals 16 residues. V lost 0 bases, J lost 5 bases, and 6 bases stayed unmatched. CDR1 and CDR2 (germline): SGHAT, FQNNGV. The CDR3 bases are TGTGCCAGCAGCTTAGACTGGGACAGTCGAAATGAAAAACTGTTTTTT. Translated, it gives CASSLDWDSRNEKLFF.

This clonotype was seen repeatedly, ten times or more. V usage is TRBV28 and J usage is TRBJ2-7; unclear D gene. CDR1 is MDHEN, CDR2 SYDVKM, per germline. V lost 8 bases and J 0 bases, leaving 14 bases between the germline ends. CDR3 length: 14 residues. CDR3: CASSGPGHSYEQYF. In DNA form, the CDR3 reads TGTGCCAGCTCAGGCCCAGGCCACTCCTACGAGCAGTACTTC.

The rearrangement uses TRBV28 and TRBJ2-3; 16 bases are shared with TRBD2. The germline V gene has CDR1 MDHEN and CDR2 SYDVKM. After removal of 4 bases from V and 4 bases from J, the junction contained 8 bases not matched to a gene. The CDR3 covers 18 residues. CDR3 residues: CASSSVGLAGGPPDTQYF. The CDR3 DNA reads as TGTGCCAGCAGTTCCGTGGGACTAGCGGGAGGGCCCCCAGATACGCAGTATTTT.